The 17 T cell receptor beta chains below come from one sample, sequenced in a study of OX40 agonist ivuxolimab in advanced cancers. Sequenced by immunoSEQ multiplex PCR; TCRdb stores in-frame clones only, minus some. The sample shows over 75,000 clones, about nine tenths of them seen only once. The sample consisted of CD4+ or CD8+ T cells sorted from blood, taken in a trial of the OX40 agonist ivuxolimab. The receptor source for this set is an adult with an advanced solid tumor such as melanoma, head and neck, liver or kidney cancer.

V and J are TRBV18 and TRBJ2-7; 11 positions agree with TRBD1. Losses at the gene ends were 4 bases for V and 7 bases for J; bases not matched to a gene: 9. The CDR3 spans 15 residues. Germline CDR1 KGHSH, CDR2 LQKENI. The CDR3: CASSQGQGALWEQYF. The CDR3 coding sequence is TGTGCCAGCTCACAAGGACAGGGGGCTTTGTGGGAGCAGTACTTC.

The rearrangement links TRBV27 to TRBJ2-1, with 12 bases identical to TRBD2. CDR1 and CDR2 (germline): MNHEY, SMNVEV (reference sequence). V lost 3 bases to trimming and J lost 0 bases; unmatched junction nucleotides: 6. This CDR3 has 18 residues. The CDR3 region has the DNA TGTGCCAGCAGTTTGGGACTAGCGGGTACCCGCTCCTACAATGAGCAGTTCTTC. It specifies CASSLGLAGTRSYNEQFF.

The chain combines TRBV5-6 with TRBJ2-5; D gene uncertain. V was clipped by 7 bases and J by 7 bases, with 11 bases between them. Per the germline V gene, CDR1 is SGHDT and CDR2 is YYEEEE. CDR3 length equals 11 residues. CDR3 nucleotides: TGTGCCAGCCATCAGGCAGGGACCCAGTACTTC. It codes for CASHQAGTQYF.

The chain is built from TRBV7-8 and TRBJ1-1; D unclear. Germline CDR1 reads SGHVS; CDR2 reads FQNEAQ. The V and J ends lost 3 bases and 1 base respectively, with 9 bases between them. The CDR3 totals 14 residues. CDR3 DNA: TGTGCCAGCAGCTTTCGGGCGCCGAACACTGAAGCTTTCTTT. This translates into CASSFRAPNTEAFF. Complete variable domain (other parts from reference TRBV7-8 and TRBJ1-1): GAGVSQSPRYKVAKRGQDVALRCDPISGHVSLFWYQQALGQGPEFLTYFQNEAQLDKSGLPSDRFFAERPEGSVSTLKIQRTQQEDSAVYLCASSFRAPNTEAFFGQGTRLTVV.

This clone showed up just a few times. In the same sample, other DNA sequences code for this CDR3. The V gene is TRBV28, the J gene TRBJ2-6; no reliable D call. This CDR3 is built from 18 residues. The V gene's germline CDR1 is MDHEN and CDR2 SYDVKM. With 5 bases removed from V and 0 bases from J, the gap between germline ends came to 17 bases. The chain's CDR3 is CASSPQPGSSSGANVLTF. The CDR3 DNA follows: TGTGCCAGCAGTCCCCAGCCGGGCTCGAGCTCTGGGGCCAACGTCCTGACTTTC.

This chain links TRBV27 with TRBJ2-4; TRBD1 aligns across 7 bases. V was pared by 5 bases and J by 0 bases, with 13 bases of the junction left unmatched. From germline, CDR1 is MNHEY and CDR2 SMNVEV (reference sequence). CDR3 length: 18 residues. The CDR3 region has the DNA TGTGCCAGCAGTCCTTTGGGCGACAGGGCCCTAGCCAAAAACATTCAGTACTTC. Encoded protein: CASSPLGDRALAKNIQYF.

This chain joins TRBV9 and TRBJ2-1; 8 positions match TRBD1. J was trimmed by 0 bases and V by 3 bases; bases with no gene match: 2. CDR1 is SGDLS and CDR2 is YYNGEE in the germline V gene. This CDR3 contains 15 residues. CDR3 loop: CASSAGGGSYNEQFF. CDR3 in DNA: TGTGCCAGCAGCGCAGGGGGCGGCTCCTACAATGAGCAGTTCTTC.

J is TRBJ1-5 and V is TRBV30; D is unresolved. Per germline, CDR1 GTSNPN and CDR2 SVGIG (reference sequence). This CDR3 is built from 13 residues. With 0 bases removed from V and 4 bases from J, the gap between germline ends came to 7 bases. This CDR3 is CAWSVRGNQPQHF. CDR3 nucleotide sequence: TGTGCCTGGAGTGTACGGGGAAATCAGCCCCAGCATTTT.

The chain has TRBV6-1 and TRBJ2-1; 11 bases align to TRBD2. CDR1 is MNHNS, CDR2 SASEGT, per germline. CDR3 length equals 16 residues. The V gene end was trimmed by 4 bases and the J gene end by 7 bases; junction bases not matched to a gene: 9. CDR3 in DNA: TGTGCCAGCAGTGCCCAACTAGCGGGAGATAAGAATGAGCAGTTCTTC. Translation: CASSAQLAGDKNEQFF.

The gene calls are TRBV28 and TRBJ1-5; maybe TRBD1 (6 bases). Trimming pared 7 bases from V and 4 bases from J, leaving 17 bases between. There are 15 residues in the CDR3. Germline-derived CDR1 and CDR2 are MDHEN and SYDVKM. CDR3 coding DNA: TGTGCCAGCACCTTGCCCCGACAGGCTAATCAGCCCCAGCATTTT. It translates to CASTLPRQANQPQHF.

This sequence joins TRBV6-1 and TRBJ2-4; 15 nucleotides line up with TRBD2. The trim removed 4 bases at V and 8 bases at J, leaving 6 bases unmatched. Germline V gives CDR1 MNHNS, CDR2 SASEGT. The CDR3 covers 16 residues. This chain's CDR3 is CASSAGLAGGADIQYF. The CDR3 nucleotides are TGTGCCAGCAGTGCCGGACTAGCGGGAGGGGCGGACATTCAGTACTTC.

V usage is TRBV7-8 and J usage is TRBJ2-3; 9 bases match TRBD2. V was pared by 4 bases and J by 0 bases, with 8 bases of the junction left unmatched. The CDR3 consists of 17 residues. Germline loops: CDR1 SGHVS, CDR2 FQNEAQ. The CDR3 DNA reads as TGTGCCAGCAGCTCAGGTAGCGGGAGACTCAGCACAGATACGCAGTATTTT. As protein: CASSSGSGRLSTDTQYF.

This rearrangement joins TRBV6-5 to TRBJ2-5; TRBD1 agrees at 7 bases. The DNA end is a closer match to TRBJ2-7, so the J assignment may be wrong. This CDR3 has 13 amino acids. The germline V gene encodes CDR1 MNHEY and CDR2 SVGAGI. This CDR3 reads CASRQTGSGEQYF. Written as DNA, the CDR3 is TGTGCCAGCAGGCAGACAGGGTCTGGCGAGCAGTACTTC.

The V call is TRBV7-2, the J call TRBJ1-1, with D possibly TRBD1 on 5 matching bases. V lost 7 bases, J lost 6 bases, and 18 bases lay in between. The CDR3 loop spans 14 amino acids. From germline, CDR1 is SGHTA and CDR2 FQGNSA. The CDR3 protein is CASTQQGNSPEAFF. In DNA, the CDR3 is TGTGCCAGCACCCAGCAGGGCAATTCTCCTGAAGCTTTCTTT.

The chain couples TRBV5-1 to TRBJ2-1; no reliable D call. The CDR3 is 13 amino acids. Trimming left V 1 base short and J 5 bases short, with 7 bases between. The germline V gene encodes CDR1 SGHRS and CDR2 YFSETQ. CDR3 loop: CASSLYVDNEQFF. The CDR3 DNA reads as TGCGCCAGCAGCTTGTACGTGGACAATGAGCAGTTCTTC.

Notes on this clone: An end of the junction does not agree with germline; a read error may underlie this. The V and J genes are TRBV30 and TRBJ2-7; D is unclear. Germline values: CDR1 GTSNPN, CDR2 SVGIG (reference sequence). This CDR3 spans 11 amino acids. The CDR3 region is CAWTRSNEQYF. CDR3 coding DNA: TGTGCCTGGACCCGCTCCAACGAGCAGTACTTC.

This sequence joins TRBV19 and TRBJ2-6, with 8 bases fitting TRBD1. This CDR3 is built from 17 residues. Germline loops: CDR1 LNHDA, CDR2 SQIVND (reference sequence). V was pared by 6 bases and J by 0 bases, with 7 bases of the junction left unmatched. The CDR3 DNA is TGTGCCAGTAGAAACGACAGGGGCTACTCTGGGGCCAACGTCCTGACTTTC. Protein sequence: CASRNDRGYSGANVLTF.